This T cell receptor (beta chain) stems from a study of T cell responses to AZD1222 COVID-19 vaccine. Study-wide findings and caveats: Unmutated regions of variants are reportedly targeted by nearly half of spike-specific TCRs. Females made up more of the donors, who were largely white British, and clonal diversity may have come out too low.

A remark on this clone: The antigen remains undetermined.

Produced via immunoSEQ multiplex PCR; TCRdb's table is partial and in-frame only. The sample lists tens of thousands of clones, 75% to 95% occurring once. Trimming cost V 2 bases and J 5 bases, with 10 bases left between them. CDR3 length: 14 amino acids. Germline V gene data show CDR1 as SGHDN and CDR2 as FVKESK. The rearrangement uses TRBV14 and TRBJ2-4; D might be TRBD1 (6 bases). The sequences come from peripheral blood, collected on day 0 of MenACWY control vaccination. The origin of this receptor is an adult in good health. CDR3 sequence (DNA): TGTGCCAGCAGCCAAATTTACAGGGAAAACATTCAGTACTTC. Protein sequence: CASSQIYRENIQYF. Complete variable domain (other parts from reference TRBV14 and TRBJ2-4): EAGVTQFPSHSVIEKGQTVTLRCDPISGHDNLYWYRRVMGKEIKFLLHFVKESKQDESGMPNNRFLAERTGGTYSTLKVQPAELEDSGVYFCASSQIYRENIQYFGAGTRLSVL.